The rows below give T cell receptor beta chains drawn from one sample of a study of cytomegalovirus exposure and HLA in healthy donors. Measured with immunoSEQ multiplex PCR; TCRdb has only the in-frame clones, and not every one. The table includes tens of thousands of clones, more than 75% detected once. Source material: PBMCs. The receptors were sampled from a male donor in good health and CMV-seronegative. Each CDR3 is given with its conserved first and last residue. Each record gives: V gene, CDR3 protein.

>TRBV9
CASSPPLTSGGSYEQYF
>TRBV6-5
CAGSYYENYGYTF
>TRBV19
CASSIVWTGINQPQHF
>TRBV6-4
CASSETSGGTDTQYF
>TRBV19
CASSQPGQGYEKLFF
>TRBV5-8
CASSPVWGRLNTEAFF
>TRBV7-2
CASSFQSMNTGELFF
>TRBV30
CAWSARIGEQYF
>TRBV30
CAWRGLGDSGELFF
>TRBV4-1
CASSQDTTGGGYGYTF
>TRBV10-3
CAISGGRDYGYTF
>TRBV19
CASSTVNTEAFF
>TRBV9
CASSVEAGGGNQPQHF
>TRBV4-3
CASSQDLEQPEGYTF
>TRBV7-6
CASRGQVNTEAFF
>TRBV5-1
CASSPQGAADTQYF
>TRBV7-2
CASSLDEQGAGDEQFF
>TRBV2
CASSETSLQVQTQYF
>TRBV11-3
CASSLPGTGDNEQFF
>TRBV7-3
CASSQDRVGDTQYF
>TRBV2
CASTTGGLGYTF
>TRBV7-2
CASSLGLLLISSTDTQYF
>TRBV20-1
CSARDSYEQYF
>TRBV7-8
CASSYKYRLAGASEQFF
>TRBV7-2
CASSLFGDEQFF
>TRBV7-9
CASIYDWPSTDTQYF
>TRBV19
CASEGRQGEYGYTF
>TRBV19
CASSLGGSTYEQYF
>TRBV7-3
CASSLGLAGPTSTDTQYF
>TRBV5-5
CASSLTGGNQPQHF
>TRBV25-1
CASSEPGNQPQHF
>TRBV13
CASSGNALAGGTWRDTQYF
>TRBV5-5
CASSLRQAGGPGYEQYF
>TRBV11-1
CASSLRARRQGSGNTIYF
>TRBV27
CASSSGTGRLLDGNQPQHF
>TRBV6-4
CASSASGGASDTQYF
>TRBV2
CASRYDRAGANVLTF
>TRBV5-8
CASSPHTEAFF
>TRBV19
CASTDSATNEKLFF
>TRBV6-6
CASSYSQGTTYEQYF
>TRBV5-1
CASSRNAQVNYGYTF
>TRBV5-6
CASSVAGTGGGEAFF
>TRBV7-2
CASSPAGGRNSPLHF
>TRBV2
CASSESLAGGQETQYF
>TRBV27
CASSPQTGGNEQFF
>TRBV6-1
CAAGTGLAFF
>TRBV2
CASSAQGEGAEAFF
>TRBV5-6
CASSLNDRAPGNTIYF
>TRBV6-6
CASSQRDLSYEQYF
>TRBV7-9
CASSAWLGRGGLNTEAFF
>TRBV4-2
CASSQETGGLYEQYF
>TRBV30
CAWTYARPPAVEREKLFF
>TRBV30
CAWSGLLDRKETQYF